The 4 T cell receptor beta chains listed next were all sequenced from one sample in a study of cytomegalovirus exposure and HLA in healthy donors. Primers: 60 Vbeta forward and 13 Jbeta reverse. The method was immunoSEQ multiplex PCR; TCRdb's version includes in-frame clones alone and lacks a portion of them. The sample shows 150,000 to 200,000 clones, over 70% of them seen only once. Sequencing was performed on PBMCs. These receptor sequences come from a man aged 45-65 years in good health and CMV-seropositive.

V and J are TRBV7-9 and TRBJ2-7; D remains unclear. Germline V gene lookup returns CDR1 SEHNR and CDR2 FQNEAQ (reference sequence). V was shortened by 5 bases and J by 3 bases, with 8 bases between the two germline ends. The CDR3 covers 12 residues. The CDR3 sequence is CASSISNYEQYF. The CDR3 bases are TGTGCCAGCAGCATAAGCAACTACGAGCAGTACTTC.

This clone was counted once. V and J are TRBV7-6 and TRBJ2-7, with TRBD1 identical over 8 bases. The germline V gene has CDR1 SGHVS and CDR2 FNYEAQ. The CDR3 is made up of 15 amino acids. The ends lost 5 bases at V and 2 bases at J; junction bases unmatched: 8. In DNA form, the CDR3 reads TGTGCCAGCAGCACCTCGCGGACAGGGCCCTACGAGCAGTACTTC. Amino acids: CASSTSRTGPYEQYF.

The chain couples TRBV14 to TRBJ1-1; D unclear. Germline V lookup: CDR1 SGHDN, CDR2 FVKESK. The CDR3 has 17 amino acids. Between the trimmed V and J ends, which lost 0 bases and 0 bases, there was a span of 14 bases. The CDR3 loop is CASSQEVGWQVNTEAFF. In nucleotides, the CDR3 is TGTGCCAGCAGCCAAGAAGTCGGTTGGCAGGTGAACACTGAAGCTTTCTTT.

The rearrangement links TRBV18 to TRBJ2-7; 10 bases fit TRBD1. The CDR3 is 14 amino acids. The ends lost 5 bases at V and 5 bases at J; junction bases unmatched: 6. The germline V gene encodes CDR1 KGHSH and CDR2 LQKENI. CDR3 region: CASSDRDRGHEQYF. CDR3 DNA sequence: TGTGCCAGCTCAGACCGGGACAGGGGTCACGAGCAGTACTTC.